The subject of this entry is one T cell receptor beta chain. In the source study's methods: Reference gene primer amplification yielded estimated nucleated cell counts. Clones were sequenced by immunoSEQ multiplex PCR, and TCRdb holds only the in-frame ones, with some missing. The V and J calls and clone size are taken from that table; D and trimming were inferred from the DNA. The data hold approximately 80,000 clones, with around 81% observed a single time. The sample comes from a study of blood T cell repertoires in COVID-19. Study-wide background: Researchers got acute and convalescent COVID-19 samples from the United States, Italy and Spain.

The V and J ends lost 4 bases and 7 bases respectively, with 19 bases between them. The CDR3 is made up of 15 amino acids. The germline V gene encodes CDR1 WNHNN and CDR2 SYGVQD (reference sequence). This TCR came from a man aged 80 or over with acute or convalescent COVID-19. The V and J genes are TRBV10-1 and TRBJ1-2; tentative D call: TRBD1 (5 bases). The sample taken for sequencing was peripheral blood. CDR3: CASSANLGTLSGYTF. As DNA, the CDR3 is TGCGCCAGCAGTGCAAATCTAGGGACTCTCTCTGGCTACACCTTC.